Below are 11 T cell receptor beta chains sequenced from a single sample in a study of technical replicates of blood from four donors. Method: immunoSEQ multiplex PCR; TCRdb's copy keeps in-frame clones and lacks some. The repertoire holds 11,000 to 15,000 clones, with 84% as singletons. Specimen: PBMCs. All receptors come from a human donor in good health.

This clone was counted once. The chain is built from TRBV7-9 and TRBJ1-1; tentative D call: TRBD1 (6 bases). Germline V CDR1 and CDR2: SEHNR, FQNEAQ (reference sequence). CDR3 length: 13 amino acids. Trimming left V 6 bases short and J 10 bases short, with 18 bases between. CDR3 protein: CASRQTGLVGAFF. CDR3 DNA sequence: TGTGCCAGCAGACAGACAGGCCTCGTGGGAGCTTTCTTT.

V is TRBV2 and J is TRBJ1-1, with 7 bases that match TRBD1. This CDR3 contains 13 residues. The V segment lost 7 bases and the J segment 4 bases; nucleotides outside the gene matches: 6. Looked up from germline, CDR1 is SNHLY and CDR2 is FYNNEI. The CDR3 loop is CASTDRPSTEAFF. The CDR3 DNA reads TGTGCCAGCACGGACAGGCCGAGCACTGAAGCTTTCTTT.

The chain carries TRBV27 and TRBJ2-7, with 13 positions matching TRBD2. V was pared by 5 bases and J by 5 bases, with 3 bases of the junction left unmatched. Germline lookup yields CDR1 MNHEY and CDR2 SMNVEV (reference sequence). This CDR3 is built from 14 residues. This CDR3 is CASSPGTSGDEQYF. The CDR3 DNA follows: TGTGCCAGCAGTCCGGGGACTAGCGGGGACGAGCAGTACTTC.

The J gene is TRBJ2-7, the V gene TRBV28; D not certain. CDR3 length: 12 residues. Between the trimmed V and J ends, which lost 5 bases and 4 bases, there was a span of 9 bases. The germline gives CDR1 MDHEN, CDR2 SYDVKM. CDR3 protein: CASSRWAYEQYF. The CDR3 bases are TGTGCCAGCAGTCGCTGGGCGTACGAGCAGTACTTC.

This chain connects TRBV6-1 to TRBJ1-5; maybe TRBD1 (6 bases). Trimming cost V 4 bases and J 6 bases, with 13 bases left between them. CDR3 size: 14 residues. The germline CDR1 and CDR2 sequences are MNHNS and SASEGT. The CDR3 coding sequence is TGTGCCAGCAGTGGTGGAACAGGGAGTCAGCCCCAGCATTTT. Translating gives CASSGGTGSQPQHF.

The V call is TRBV9, the J call TRBJ2-4; 14 bases map to TRBD2. This CDR3 has 16 amino acids. V lost 3 bases and J lost 7; bases outside the gene matches: 6. Per the germline V gene, CDR1 is SGDLS and CDR2 is YYNGEE. CDR3 sequence (DNA): TGTGCCAGCAGCGCGACTAGCGGGAGGGCCGGGAACATTCAGTACTTC. This sequence encodes CASSATSGRAGNIQYF.

The rearrangement links TRBV6-6 to TRBJ1-1; 9 bases fit TRBD1. The V and J ends lost 5 bases and 4 bases, in that order; junction bases with no gene match: 8. Germline-derived CDR1 and CDR2 are MNHNY and SVGAGI (reference sequence). This CDR3 is built from 15 residues. CDR3 in amino acids: CASSRQGVPGTEAFF. The CDR3 DNA sequence: TGTGCCAGCAGTAGACAGGGGGTCCCGGGCACTGAAGCTTTCTTT.

V is TRBV10-1 and J is TRBJ2-1, with 11 nucleotides matching TRBD1. Trimming took 10 bases from V and 8 from J; bases not matched to a gene: 13. The CDR3 contains 15 residues. Germline lookup yields CDR1 WNHNN and CDR2 SYGVQD (reference sequence). DNA for the CDR3: TGCGCCACCACCCCCGGACAGGGGGCGAGGGATGAGCAGTTCTTC. Protein: CATTPGQGARDEQFF.

The V and J genes are TRBV27 and TRBJ2-1, with D possibly being TRBD2 (7 bases). This CDR3 is 15 amino acids long. The germline V gene encodes CDR1 MNHEY and CDR2 SMNVEV (reference sequence). Between the trimmed V and J ends, which lost 0 bases and 8 bases, there was a span of 14 bases. CDR3 protein: CASSLSGGPPDEQFF. CDR3 nucleotide sequence: TGTGCCAGCAGTTTATCGGGGGGGCCGCCCGATGAGCAGTTCTTC.

The rearrangement uses TRBV30 and TRBJ2-3, with D perhaps matching TRBD1 (6 bases). Trimming cost V 3 bases and J 3 bases, with 16 bases left between them. The CDR3 runs to 15 residues. CDR1 is GTSNPN, CDR2 SVGIG, per germline (reference sequence). The CDR3 DNA follows: TGTGCCTGGAGGGGCGACGGGCAGGGGACAGATACGCAGTATTTT. It codes for CAWRGDGQGTDTQYF.

The chain carries TRBV11-3 and TRBJ1-1, with 8 bases lining up with TRBD1. J gave up 1 base and V 5 bases, and 3 bases lay outside the gene matches. The CDR3 extends over 14 amino acids. The germline gives CDR1 SGHNT, CDR2 YENEEA. The CDR3 protein is CASSRGTGNTEAFF. CDR3 coding DNA: TGTGCCAGCAGCCGAGGGACAGGGAACACTGAAGCTTTCTTT.